This T cell receptor (beta chain) was observed in a study of identical twins. This clonotype was recorded at least ten times. This CDR3 has 15 amino acids. V dropped 5 bases and J dropped 7 bases, with 21 bases sitting between them. The germline V gene has CDR1 MNHNS and CDR2 SASEGT. All donors were healthy Caucasians. MiXCR, applied by TCRdb to the 5' RACE reads, yields one record per CDR3 protein. This repertoire shows about 210,000 distinct CDR3 sequences, roughly a tenth found once; its top ten account for 5.1%. Sequences were obtained from memory (CD45RO+) T cells sorted from blood. The genes are TRBV6-1 and TRBJ2-7; weak D call: TRBD1 (6 bases). The TCR originated in a woman under 30 in good health. The CDR3 DNA reads as TGTGCCAGCAGTACACAGGGTCCACTACTAGGGGAGCAGTACTTC. As protein: CASSTQGPLLGEQYF.